This is a list of T cell receptor beta chains from one sample in a study of early T cells in non-severe SARS-CoV-2 infection. In TCRdb, the 5' RACE reads were re-called with MiXCR into one record per CDR3 protein. The table records approximately 56,000 distinct CDR3 sequences, around 9.1% of them present only once. Sequences were obtained from whole blood. All receptors derive from an adult who was a healthcare worker with PCR-confirmed SARS-CoV-2 infection or an uninfected control (not recorded which). Each CDR3 is given with its conserved first and last residue. The order of the fields is D gene, J gene, CDR3 length, V gene, clone size, CDR3 DNA, CDR3 protein. A D gene is named only where the DNA matches it firmly. Clone size, where shown, is once, few, many, or a class for clones that have expanded.

d_call: -; j_call: TRBJ2-3; cdr3_length: 12; v_call: TRBV6-6; clone_size: few; cdr3_nt: TGTGCCAGCAGTTCGCCGCAGGATACGCAGTATTTT; cdr3_aa: CASSSPQDTQYF
d_call: -; j_call: TRBJ1-1; cdr3_length: 12; v_call: TRBV6-2/TRBV6-3; clone_size: many; cdr3_nt: TGTGCCAGCAGTTACGGGATCATTGAAGCTTTCTTT; cdr3_aa: CASSYGIIEAFF
d_call: -; j_call: TRBJ2-2; cdr3_length: 17; v_call: TRBV5-1; clone_size: many; cdr3_nt: TGCGCCAGCAGCCTGGAGGCGGGCTGGGGTAACACCGGGGAGCTGTTTTTT; cdr3_aa: CASSLEAGWGNTGELFF
d_call: TRBD1; j_call: TRBJ2-7; cdr3_length: 12; v_call: TRBV3-1; clone_size: -; cdr3_nt: TGTGCCAGCAGCCCAACAGGGGTCGAGCAGTACTTC; cdr3_aa: CASSPTGVEQYF
d_call: -; j_call: TRBJ2-7; cdr3_length: 11; v_call: TRBV30; clone_size: few; cdr3_nt: TGTGCCTGGAGAGGCAGCGACGAGCAGTACTTC; cdr3_aa: CAWRGSDEQYF
d_call: TRBD2; j_call: TRBJ2-1; cdr3_length: 16; v_call: TRBV12-5; clone_size: many; cdr3_nt: TGTGCTAGTGGACCCGCTCTAGCGGGGGGCTACAATGAGCAGTTCTTC; cdr3_aa: CASGPALAGGYNEQFF
d_call: -; j_call: TRBJ2-3; cdr3_length: 13; v_call: TRBV7-2; clone_size: -; cdr3_nt: TGTGCCAGCACCTCCGGGGAATTTGATACGCAGTATTTT; cdr3_aa: CASTSGEFDTQYF
d_call: TRBD2; j_call: TRBJ2-7; cdr3_length: 15; v_call: TRBV20-1; clone_size: many; cdr3_nt: TGCAGTGCTAGTGAGACTAGCGGGGGCTCCTACGAGCAGTACTTC; cdr3_aa: CSASETSGGSYEQYF
d_call: TRBD1; j_call: TRBJ1-1; cdr3_length: 18; v_call: TRBV28; clone_size: many; cdr3_nt: TGTGCCAGCAGTTTCATGACAGGGGGCGTTGGGATGAACACTGAAGCTTTCTTT; cdr3_aa: CASSFMTGGVGMNTEAFF
d_call: -; j_call: TRBJ2-5; cdr3_length: 15; v_call: TRBV7-3; clone_size: few; cdr3_nt: TGTGCCAGCAGCTTAACAGGGGGGCTAGCAGAGACCCAGTACTTC; cdr3_aa: CASSLTGGLAETQYF
d_call: -; j_call: TRBJ1-1; cdr3_length: 12; v_call: TRBV6-4; clone_size: many; cdr3_nt: TGTGCCAGCAGTGACTCTCGACGGGGAGCTTTCTTT; cdr3_aa: CASSDSRRGAFF
d_call: TRBD1; j_call: TRBJ1-1; cdr3_length: 15; v_call: TRBV6-5; clone_size: many; cdr3_nt: TGTGCCAGCAGCATCTTTGGGACAGGTGGGACTGAAGCTTTCTTT; cdr3_aa: CASSIFGTGGTEAFF
d_call: TRBD2; j_call: TRBJ2-1; cdr3_length: 14; v_call: TRBV4-2; clone_size: medium-sized; cdr3_nt: TGTGCCAGCAGAAGGCTAGCGGGGTACAATGAGCAGTTCTTC; cdr3_aa: CASRRLAGYNEQFF
d_call: TRBD1; j_call: TRBJ1-6; cdr3_length: 14; v_call: TRBV7-9; clone_size: many; cdr3_nt: TGTGCCAGCAGCTTGGGCCAGGGGGGATCACCCCTCCACTTT; cdr3_aa: CASSLGQGGSPLHF
d_call: -; j_call: TRBJ2-1; cdr3_length: 11; v_call: TRBV12-3/TRBV12-4; clone_size: few; cdr3_nt: TGTGCCAGCACCAAGACCAATGAGCAGTTCTTC; cdr3_aa: CASTKTNEQFF
d_call: TRBD1; j_call: TRBJ1-1; cdr3_length: 18; v_call: TRBV2; clone_size: -; cdr3_nt: TGTGCCAGCAGTGAAGCGCCGGGACAGTCCCGTTTTGTCACTGAAGCTTTCTTT; cdr3_aa: CASSEAPGQSRFVTEAFF
d_call: -; j_call: TRBJ1-2; cdr3_length: 12; v_call: TRBV18; clone_size: many; cdr3_nt: TGTGCCAGCTCACCACCACAGGGCGTCCGGAACTTC; cdr3_aa: CASSPPQGVRNF
d_call: TRBD1; j_call: TRBJ1-6; cdr3_length: 13; v_call: TRBV7-9; clone_size: -; cdr3_nt: TGTGCCAGCAGCGGACAGGCTAATTCACCCCTCCACTTT; cdr3_aa: CASSGQANSPLHF
d_call: TRBD2; j_call: TRBJ2-1; cdr3_length: 17; v_call: TRBV19; clone_size: few; cdr3_nt: TGTGCCAGTAGTATAGACCCAATAGCGGGAGGGCCGAATGAGCAGTTCTTC; cdr3_aa: CASSIDPIAGGPNEQFF
d_call: -; j_call: TRBJ1-3; cdr3_length: 13; v_call: TRBV28; clone_size: many; cdr3_nt: TGTGCCAGCAGCCTTTGGCAGCGAAACACCATATATTTT; cdr3_aa: CASSLWQRNTIYF
d_call: -; j_call: TRBJ1-2; cdr3_length: 16; v_call: TRBV19; clone_size: many; cdr3_nt: TGTGCCAGTAGCCCTACGCCGGGACACCTCATGTTTGGCTACACCTTC; cdr3_aa: CASSPTPGHLMFGYTF
d_call: -; j_call: TRBJ1-6; cdr3_length: 14; v_call: TRBV6-5; clone_size: many; cdr3_nt: TGTGCCAGCAGTACTCCGAGGAGTAATTCACCCCTCCACTTT; cdr3_aa: CASSTPRSNSPLHF
d_call: -; j_call: TRBJ1-2; cdr3_length: 15; v_call: TRBV4-3; clone_size: many; cdr3_nt: TGCGCCAGCAGCCAAGAGATGGGAAGAAGCTATGGCTACACCTTC; cdr3_aa: CASSQEMGRSYGYTF
d_call: -; j_call: TRBJ1-2; cdr3_length: 13; v_call: TRBV12-3/TRBV12-4; clone_size: few; cdr3_nt: TGTGCCAGCAGTTTTGCCGGGAACTATGGCTACACCTTC; cdr3_aa: CASSFAGNYGYTF
d_call: -; j_call: TRBJ2-6; cdr3_length: 17; v_call: TRBV6-5; clone_size: many; cdr3_nt: TGTGCCAGCACCCCCTGGGGCCGACCGGGAGGGGCCAACGTCCTGACTTTC; cdr3_aa: CASTPWGRPGGANVLTF
d_call: TRBD1; j_call: TRBJ1-2; cdr3_length: 16; v_call: TRBV4-3; clone_size: many; cdr3_nt: TGCGCCAGCAGCCAAAAACGGGGACAGGGCAACTATGGCTACACCTTC; cdr3_aa: CASSQKRGQGNYGYTF
d_call: TRBD2; j_call: TRBJ2-7; cdr3_length: 14; v_call: TRBV11-2; clone_size: many; cdr3_nt: TGTGCCAGCAGCTATAGCGGGAGGGCCTACGAGCAGTACTTC; cdr3_aa: CASSYSGRAYEQYF
d_call: -; j_call: TRBJ1-5; cdr3_length: 12; v_call: TRBV5-8; clone_size: many; cdr3_nt: TGTGCCAGCAGCTTGAGTGGTCAGCCCCAGCATTTT; cdr3_aa: CASSLSGQPQHF
d_call: -; j_call: TRBJ1-5; cdr3_length: 15; v_call: TRBV19; clone_size: many; cdr3_nt: TGTGCCAGTAGGGCCAGACAGGTTAGCAATCAGCCCCAGCATTTT; cdr3_aa: CASRARQVSNQPQHF
d_call: -; j_call: TRBJ2-3; cdr3_length: 11; v_call: TRBV5-5; clone_size: few; cdr3_nt: TGTGCCAGCAGCCACACAGATACGCAGTATTTT; cdr3_aa: CASSHTDTQYF
d_call: TRBD1; j_call: TRBJ2-7; cdr3_length: 16; v_call: TRBV19; clone_size: -; cdr3_nt: TGTGCCAGTAGTTCCTTCTGGCAGGGGGAAAGCCACGAGCAGTACTTC; cdr3_aa: CASSSFWQGESHEQYF
d_call: -; j_call: TRBJ2-7; cdr3_length: 13; v_call: TRBV6-5; clone_size: many; cdr3_nt: TGTGCCAGCAGTTCGTACTATGACTACGAGCAGTACTTC; cdr3_aa: CASSSYYDYEQYF
d_call: TRBD1; j_call: TRBJ1-2; cdr3_length: 12; v_call: TRBV7-2; clone_size: many; cdr3_nt: TGTGCCAGCAGCCAATCGACAGGGCGCTACACCTTC; cdr3_aa: CASSQSTGRYTF
d_call: TRBD1; j_call: TRBJ2-7; cdr3_length: 13; v_call: TRBV7-3; clone_size: -; cdr3_nt: TGTGCCAGCAGCTTAACCTGGGACAGCGAGCAGTACTTC; cdr3_aa: CASSLTWDSEQYF
d_call: -; j_call: TRBJ1-5; cdr3_length: 15; v_call: TRBV12-3/TRBV12-4; clone_size: many; cdr3_nt: TGTGCCAGCAGTCTCACCCGGGAAGGCAATCAGCCCCAGCATTTT; cdr3_aa: CASSLTREGNQPQHF
d_call: -; j_call: TRBJ1-1; cdr3_length: 15; v_call: TRBV27; clone_size: many; cdr3_nt: TGTGCCAGCAGTTCTAGTGGTGGGCCCCCGACTGAAGCTTTCTTT; cdr3_aa: CASSSSGGPPTEAFF
d_call: TRBD1; j_call: TRBJ1-5; cdr3_length: 16; v_call: TRBV16; clone_size: many; cdr3_nt: TGTGCCAGCAGCCTAGACAGGGGTTTACGCAATCAGCCCCAGCATTTT; cdr3_aa: CASSLDRGLRNQPQHF
d_call: -; j_call: TRBJ2-2; cdr3_length: 15; v_call: TRBV7-9; clone_size: many; cdr3_nt: TGTGCCATCGTTGGTGGGGCGCGAAACACCGGGGAGCTGTTTTTT; cdr3_aa: CAIVGGARNTGELFF
d_call: -; j_call: TRBJ1-5; cdr3_length: 14; v_call: TRBV7-9; clone_size: -; cdr3_nt: TGTGCCAGCAGCCTGGGGACGAGTGGTCAGCCCCAGCATTTT; cdr3_aa: CASSLGTSGQPQHF